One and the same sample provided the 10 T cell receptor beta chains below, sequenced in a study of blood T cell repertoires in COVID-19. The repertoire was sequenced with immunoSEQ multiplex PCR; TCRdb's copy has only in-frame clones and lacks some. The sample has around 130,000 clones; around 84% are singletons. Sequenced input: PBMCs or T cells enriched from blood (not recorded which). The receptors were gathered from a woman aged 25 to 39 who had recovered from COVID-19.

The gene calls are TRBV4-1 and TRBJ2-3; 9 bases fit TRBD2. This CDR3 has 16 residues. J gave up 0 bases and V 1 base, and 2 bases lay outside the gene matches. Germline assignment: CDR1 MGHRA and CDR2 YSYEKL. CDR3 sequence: CASSQVAGASTDTQYF. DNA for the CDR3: TGCGCCAGCAGCCAAGTAGCGGGAGCTAGCACAGATACGCAGTATTTT.

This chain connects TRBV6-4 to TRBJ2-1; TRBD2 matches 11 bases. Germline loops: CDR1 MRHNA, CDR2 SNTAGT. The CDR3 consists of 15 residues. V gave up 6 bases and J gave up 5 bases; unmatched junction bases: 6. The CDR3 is CASSPLAGDNNEQFF. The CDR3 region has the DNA TGTGCCAGCAGCCCACTAGCGGGAGACAACAATGAGCAGTTCTTC.

CDR3: CASSPRTSGNYEQYF. The CDR3 nucleotides are TGTGCCAGCAGTCCGCGGACTAGCGGGAACTACGAGCAGTACTTC. The rearrangement joins TRBV28 to TRBJ2-7, with 12 bases lining up with TRBD2. The CDR3 contains 15 residues. The germline gives CDR1 MDHEN, CDR2 SYDVKM. With V trimmed by 5 bases and J by 3 bases, 5 bases remained unmatched.

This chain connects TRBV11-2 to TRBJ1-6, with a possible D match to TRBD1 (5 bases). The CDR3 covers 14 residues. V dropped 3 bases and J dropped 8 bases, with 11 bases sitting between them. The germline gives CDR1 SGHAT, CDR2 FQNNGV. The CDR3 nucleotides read TGTGCCAGCAGCTTCGTCCTCAGGGATTCACCCCTCCACTTT. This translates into CASSFVLRDSPLHF.

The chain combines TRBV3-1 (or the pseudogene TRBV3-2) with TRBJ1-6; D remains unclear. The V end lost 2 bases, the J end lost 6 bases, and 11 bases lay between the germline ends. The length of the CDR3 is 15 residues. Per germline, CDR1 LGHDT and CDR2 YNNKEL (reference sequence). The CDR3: CASSQLAGINSPLHF. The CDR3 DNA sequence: TGTGCCAGCAGCCAATTGGCGGGGATTAATTCACCCCTCCACTTT.

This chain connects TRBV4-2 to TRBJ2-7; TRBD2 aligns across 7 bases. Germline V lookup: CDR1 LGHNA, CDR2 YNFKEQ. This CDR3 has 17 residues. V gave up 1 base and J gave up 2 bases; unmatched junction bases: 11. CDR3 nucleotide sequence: TGTGCCAGCAGCCAAGTCTCCGGCGGGAGTAACCCCTACGAGCAGTACTTC. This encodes CASSQVSGGSNPYEQYF.

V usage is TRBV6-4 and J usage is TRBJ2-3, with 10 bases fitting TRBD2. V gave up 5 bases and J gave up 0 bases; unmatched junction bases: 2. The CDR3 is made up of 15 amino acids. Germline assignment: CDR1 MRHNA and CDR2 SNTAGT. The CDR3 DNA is TGTGCCAGCAGTTTGACTAGCGGGAGCACAGATACGCAGTATTTT. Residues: CASSLTSGSTDTQYF.

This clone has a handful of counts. The CDR3 loop reads CASSDVAGDYNEQFF. The CDR3 DNA sequence: TGTGCCAGCAGTGACGTGGCGGGGGACTACAATGAGCAGTTCTTC. V is TRBV6-4 and J is TRBJ2-1; 7 nucleotides align to TRBD2. Trimming removed 2 bases from V and 3 bases from J; junction bases left unmatched: 4. From germline, CDR1 is MRHNA and CDR2 SNTAGT. The CDR3 length is 15 residues.

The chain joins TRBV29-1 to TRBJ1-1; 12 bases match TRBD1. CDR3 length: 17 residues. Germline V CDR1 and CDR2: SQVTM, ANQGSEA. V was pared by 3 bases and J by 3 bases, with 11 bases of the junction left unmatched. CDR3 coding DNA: TGCAGCGTTGACGGGGGACAGGGGGCCGTTGGGGACACTGAAGCTTTCTTT. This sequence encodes CSVDGGQGAVGDTEAFF.

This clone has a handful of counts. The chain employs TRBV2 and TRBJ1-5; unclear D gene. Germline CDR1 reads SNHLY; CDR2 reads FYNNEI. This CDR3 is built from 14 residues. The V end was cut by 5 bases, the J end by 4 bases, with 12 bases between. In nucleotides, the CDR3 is TGTGCCAGCAGTTCAGACAAAACTAATCAGCCCCAGCATTTT. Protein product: CASSSDKTNQPQHF. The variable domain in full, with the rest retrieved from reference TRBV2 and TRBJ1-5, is EPEVTQTPSHQVTQMGQEVILRCVPISNHLYFYWYRQILGQKVEFLVSFYNNEISEKSEIFDDQFSVERPDGSNFTLKIRSTKLEDSAMYFCASSSDKTNQPQHFGDGTRLSIL.